The sequence of this T cell receptor beta chain was determined in a study of blood T cell repertoires in COVID-19. Across the whole study: Specimens from acute and convalescent COVID-19 originated in the United States, Italy and Spain. The cDNA or gDNA used as material had been derived from T cells, B-cell-depleted T cells, or PBMCs.

Study processing details: Nucleated cell counts were estimated from reference gene primer amplification. Method: immunoSEQ multiplex PCR; TCRdb's copy keeps in-frame clones and lacks some. That table gives V, J and clone size, and the DNA gave D and trimming. The table has about 48,000 clones, roughly 80% seen once; the top ten hold 7.3%. Germline V gene sequence: CDR1 SGHRS, CDR2 YFSETQ. J gave up 1 base and V 4 bases, and 9 bases lay outside the gene matches. This CDR3 is built from 16 residues. Specimen: peripheral blood. This rearrangement joins TRBV5-1 to TRBJ1-1; 8 bases line up with TRBD1. The TCR comes from a man in his forties or fifties with acute or convalescent COVID-19. CDR3 loop: CASSRTGSRGNTEAFF. Written as DNA, the CDR3 is TGCGCCAGCAGCCGGACAGGGAGTCGGGGGAACACTGAAGCTTTCTTT.